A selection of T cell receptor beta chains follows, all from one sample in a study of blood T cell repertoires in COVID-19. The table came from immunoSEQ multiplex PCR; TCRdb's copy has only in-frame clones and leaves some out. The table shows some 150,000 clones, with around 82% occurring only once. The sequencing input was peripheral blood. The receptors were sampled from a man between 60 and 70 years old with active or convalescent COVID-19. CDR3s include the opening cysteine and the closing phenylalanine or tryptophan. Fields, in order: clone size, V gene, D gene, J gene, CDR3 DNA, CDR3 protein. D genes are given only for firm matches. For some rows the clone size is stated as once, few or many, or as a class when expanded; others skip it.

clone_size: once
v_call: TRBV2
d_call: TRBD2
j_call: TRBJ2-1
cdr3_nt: TGTGCCAGCAGTGGACTAGCGGGCGGGAGCTCCTACAATGAGCAGTTCTTC
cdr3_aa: CASSGLAGGSSYNEQFF

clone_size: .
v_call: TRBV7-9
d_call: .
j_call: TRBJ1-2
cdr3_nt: TGTGCCAGCAGGTCCCGTGGGGGCGCGAAAGGCTACACCTTC
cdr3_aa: CASRSRGGAKGYTF

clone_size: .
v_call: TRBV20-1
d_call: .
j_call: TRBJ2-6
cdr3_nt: TGCAGTGCTAGTCCGGGAGAATACTCTGGGGCCAACGTCCTGACTTTC
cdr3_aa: CSASPGEYSGANVLTF

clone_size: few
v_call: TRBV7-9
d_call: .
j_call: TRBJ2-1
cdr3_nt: TGTGCCAGCAGCGTAACAGTGAGCTCCTACAATGAGCAGTTCTTC
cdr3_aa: CASSVTVSSYNEQFF

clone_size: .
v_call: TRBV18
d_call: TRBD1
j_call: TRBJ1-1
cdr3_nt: TGTGCCAGCTCACTGCGACCGGGACAGGTTTCGTCGTGGGTTAGGAACACTGAAGCTTTCTTT
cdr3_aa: CASSLRPGQVSSWVRNTEAFF

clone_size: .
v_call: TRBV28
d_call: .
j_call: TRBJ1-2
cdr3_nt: TGTGCCAGTTGGGCAGGGTATGGCTACACCTTC
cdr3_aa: CASWAGYGYTF

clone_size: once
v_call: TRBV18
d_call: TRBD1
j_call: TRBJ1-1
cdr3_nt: TGTGCCAGCTCACTAGACAGGGTGGCGGGCACTGAAGCTTTCTTT
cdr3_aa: CASSLDRVAGTEAFF

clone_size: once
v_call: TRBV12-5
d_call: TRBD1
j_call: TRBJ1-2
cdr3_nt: TGTGCTAGCGCCACCTCGACAGGGGCGAACTATGGCTACACCTTC
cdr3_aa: CASATSTGANYGYTF

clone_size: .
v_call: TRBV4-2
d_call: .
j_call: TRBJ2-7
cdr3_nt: TGTGCCAGCAGCCAAGAAACGGTAAGGTCCGGGGAAGCCTACGAGCAGTACTTC
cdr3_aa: CASSQETVRSGEAYEQYF

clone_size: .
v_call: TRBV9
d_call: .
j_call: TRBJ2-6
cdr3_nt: TGTGCCAGCAGCGTAGAGGGGCCTGGGGCCAACGTCCTGACTTTC
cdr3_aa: CASSVEGPGANVLTF

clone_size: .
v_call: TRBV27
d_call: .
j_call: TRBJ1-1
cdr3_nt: TGTGCCAGCAGCCCTCGTGGGGCTGCGAAAGCTTTCTTT
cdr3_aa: CASSPRGAAKAFF

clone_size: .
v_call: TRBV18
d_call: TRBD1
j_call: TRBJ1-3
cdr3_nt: TGTGCCAGCTCACCACCGGACAGGGGAAACACCATATATTTT
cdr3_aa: CASSPPDRGNTIYF

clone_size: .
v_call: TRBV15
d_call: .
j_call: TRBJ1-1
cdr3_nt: TGTGCCACCAGCAGATTAAGACAGATGAACACTGAAGCTTTCTTT
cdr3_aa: CATSRLRQMNTEAFF

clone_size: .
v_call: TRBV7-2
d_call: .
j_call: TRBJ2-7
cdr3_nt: TGTGCCAGCAGCTCGATTGAAACTACCGGGGGGCTCTACGAGCAGTACTTC
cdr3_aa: CASSSIETTGGLYEQYF

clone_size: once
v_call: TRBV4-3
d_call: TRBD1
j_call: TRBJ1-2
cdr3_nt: TGCGCCAGCAGCCGAGTGGACAGGGGGAACTATGGCTACACCTTC
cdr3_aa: CASSRVDRGNYGYTF

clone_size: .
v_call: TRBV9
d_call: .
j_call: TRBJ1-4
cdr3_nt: TGTGCCAGCAGCTCCCCGAGGGGGGGAGGAGAAAAACTGTTTTTT
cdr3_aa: CASSSPRGGGEKLFF

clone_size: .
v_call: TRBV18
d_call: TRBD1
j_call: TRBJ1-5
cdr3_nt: TGTGCCAGCTCACCACGGGACAGGGTATTTCAGCCCCAGCATTTT
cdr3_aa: CASSPRDRVFQPQHF

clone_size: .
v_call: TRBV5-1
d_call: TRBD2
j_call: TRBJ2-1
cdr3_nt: TGCGCCAGCAGGCTAGCGGAAGTATACAATGAGCAGTTCTTC
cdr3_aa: CASRLAEVYNEQFF

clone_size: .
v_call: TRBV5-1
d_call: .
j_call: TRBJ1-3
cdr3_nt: TGCGCCAGCAGTGACACCTCCTCTGGAAACACCATATATTTT
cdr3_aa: CASSDTSSGNTIYF

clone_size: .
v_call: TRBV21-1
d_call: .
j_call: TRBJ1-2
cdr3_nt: TGTGCCAGCAGCGCTGCGTCGCACAGGGGGCGCCCCGGCTACACCTTC
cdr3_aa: CASSAASHRGRPGYTF

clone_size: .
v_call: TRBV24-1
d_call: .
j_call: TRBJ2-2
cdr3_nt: TGTGCCACCAGTGAATCGGACACCCCTCCCGGGGAGCTGTTTTTT
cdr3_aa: CATSESDTPPGELFF

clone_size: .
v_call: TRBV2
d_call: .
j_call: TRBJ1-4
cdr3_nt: TGTGCCAGCAGTGAGTCCGGGGAAAAACTGTTTTTT
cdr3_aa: CASSESGEKLFF

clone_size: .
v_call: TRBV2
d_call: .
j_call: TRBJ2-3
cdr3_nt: TGTGCCAGCAGCGTCGGTGGAGGCACAGATACGCAGTATTTT
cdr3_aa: CASSVGGGTDTQYF

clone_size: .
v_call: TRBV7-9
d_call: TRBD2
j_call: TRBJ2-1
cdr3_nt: TGTGCCAGCAGCCCAGGGTTTCAGCGGGAGTATATTTTCAATGAGCAGTTCTTC
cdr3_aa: CASSPGFQREYIFNEQFF

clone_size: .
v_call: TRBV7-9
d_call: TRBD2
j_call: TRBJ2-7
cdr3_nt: TGTGCCAGCAGCTTAGTGCCTAGCGGGACCTACGAGCAGTACTTC
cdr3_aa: CASSLVPSGTYEQYF

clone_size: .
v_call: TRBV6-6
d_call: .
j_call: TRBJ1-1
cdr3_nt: TGTGCCACCACGGGGATGGTTCGCGCTGAAGCTTTCTTT
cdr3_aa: CATTGMVRAEAFF

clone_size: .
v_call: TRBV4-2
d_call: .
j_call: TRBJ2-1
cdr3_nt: TGTGCCAGCAGCCAAGATAGATCGGTCGGGGGTCGACATGAGCAGTTCTTC
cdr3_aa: CASSQDRSVGGRHEQFF

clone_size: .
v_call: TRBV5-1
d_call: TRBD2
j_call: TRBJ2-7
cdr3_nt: TGCGCCAGCAGCCCGGGAGGGACGCTAGAATACTACGAGCAGTACTTC
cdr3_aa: CASSPGGTLEYYEQYF

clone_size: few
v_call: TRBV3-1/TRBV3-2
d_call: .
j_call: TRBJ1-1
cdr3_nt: TGTGCCAGCAGCGGCAGGGGTATGGGCACTGAAGCTTTCTTT
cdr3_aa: CASSGRGMGTEAFF

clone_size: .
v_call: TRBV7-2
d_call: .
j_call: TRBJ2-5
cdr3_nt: TGTGCCAGCAGCTTAGGGGGAGCGGGAGAGACCCAGTACTTC
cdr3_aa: CASSLGGAGETQYF

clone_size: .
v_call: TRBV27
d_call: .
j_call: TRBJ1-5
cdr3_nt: TGTGCCAGCAGCAACGGGGGGAATATCGGTCAGCCCCAGCATTTT
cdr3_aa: CASSNGGNIGQPQHF

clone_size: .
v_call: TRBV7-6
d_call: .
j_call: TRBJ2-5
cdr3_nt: TGTGCCAGCTCCTCAGGGCAAGATTACCAGGGAGAGACCCAGTACTTC
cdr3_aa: CASSSGQDYQGETQYF

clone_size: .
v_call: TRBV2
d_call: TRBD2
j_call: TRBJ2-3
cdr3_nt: TGTGCCAGCAGTGAAGCTCTAGCGGGGTTCACAGATACGCAGTATTTT
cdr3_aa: CASSEALAGFTDTQYF

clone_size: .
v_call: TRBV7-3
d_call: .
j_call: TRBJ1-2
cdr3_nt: TGTGCCAGCAGCTCCCTGGATCGAGGGGGCTACACCTTC
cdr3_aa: CASSSLDRGGYTF

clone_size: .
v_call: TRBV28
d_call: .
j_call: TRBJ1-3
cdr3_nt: TGTGCCAGCAGTTTAGGGAGGGGCGAGATTACTTACTCTGGAAACACCATATATTTT
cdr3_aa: CASSLGRGEITYSGNTIYF

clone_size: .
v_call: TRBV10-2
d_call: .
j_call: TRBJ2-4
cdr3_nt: TGCGCCAGCAGTGATAAAAGCGGTTTAGCCAAAAACATTCAGTACTTC
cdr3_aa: CASSDKSGLAKNIQYF

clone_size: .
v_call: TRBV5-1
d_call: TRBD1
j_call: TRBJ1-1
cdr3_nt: TGCGCCAGCAACGGACAGGGGCTTTTCGATCGTCGAATGAACACTGAAGCTTTCTTT
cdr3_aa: CASNGQGLFDRRMNTEAFF

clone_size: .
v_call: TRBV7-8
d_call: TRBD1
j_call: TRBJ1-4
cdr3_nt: TGTGCCAGCAGCTTGGACAGGAATGAAAAACTGTTTTTT
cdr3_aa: CASSLDRNEKLFF

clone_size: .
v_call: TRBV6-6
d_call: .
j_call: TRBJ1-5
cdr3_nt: TGTGCCACCCACACGGGACCGGAGGGTCCTAATCAGCCCCAGCATTTT
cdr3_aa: CATHTGPEGPNQPQHF

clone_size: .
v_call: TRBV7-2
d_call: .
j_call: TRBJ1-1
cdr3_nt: TGTGCCACCAGGAGACAGATGAACACTGAAGCTTTCTTT
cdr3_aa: CATRRQMNTEAFF